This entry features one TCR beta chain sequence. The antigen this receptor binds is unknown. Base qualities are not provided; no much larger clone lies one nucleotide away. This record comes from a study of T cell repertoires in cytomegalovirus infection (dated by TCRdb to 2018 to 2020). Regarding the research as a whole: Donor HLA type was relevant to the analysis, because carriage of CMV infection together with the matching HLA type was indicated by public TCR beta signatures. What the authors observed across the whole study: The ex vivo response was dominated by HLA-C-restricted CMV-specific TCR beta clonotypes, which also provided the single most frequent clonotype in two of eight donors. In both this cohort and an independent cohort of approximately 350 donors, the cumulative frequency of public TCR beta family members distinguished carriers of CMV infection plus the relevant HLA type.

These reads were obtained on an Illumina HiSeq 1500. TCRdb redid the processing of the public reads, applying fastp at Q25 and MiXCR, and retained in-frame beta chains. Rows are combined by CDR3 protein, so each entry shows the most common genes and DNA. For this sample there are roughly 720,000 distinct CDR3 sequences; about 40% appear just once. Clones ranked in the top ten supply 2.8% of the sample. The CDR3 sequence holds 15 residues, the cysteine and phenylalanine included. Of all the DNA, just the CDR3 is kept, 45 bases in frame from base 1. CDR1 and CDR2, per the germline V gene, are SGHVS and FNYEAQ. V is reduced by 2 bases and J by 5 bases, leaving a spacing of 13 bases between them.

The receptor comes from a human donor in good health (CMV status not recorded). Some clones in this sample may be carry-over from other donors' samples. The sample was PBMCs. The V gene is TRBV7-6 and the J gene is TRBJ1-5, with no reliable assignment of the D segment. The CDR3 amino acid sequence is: CASSLRHGADQPQHF. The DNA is TGTGCCAGCAGCTTACGACACGGCGCTGATCAGCCCCAGCATTTT.